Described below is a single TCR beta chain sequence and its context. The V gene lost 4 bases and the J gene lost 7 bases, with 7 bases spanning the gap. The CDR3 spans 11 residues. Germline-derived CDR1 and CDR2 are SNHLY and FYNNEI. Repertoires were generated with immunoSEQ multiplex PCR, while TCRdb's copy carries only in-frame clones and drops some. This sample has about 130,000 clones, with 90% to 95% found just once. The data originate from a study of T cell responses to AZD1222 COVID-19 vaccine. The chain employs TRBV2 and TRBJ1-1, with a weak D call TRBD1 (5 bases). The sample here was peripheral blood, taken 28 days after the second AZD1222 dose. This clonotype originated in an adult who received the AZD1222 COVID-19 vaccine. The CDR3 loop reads CASSGGFEAFF. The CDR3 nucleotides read TGTGCCAGCAGTGGGGGGTTTGAAGCTTTCTTT.